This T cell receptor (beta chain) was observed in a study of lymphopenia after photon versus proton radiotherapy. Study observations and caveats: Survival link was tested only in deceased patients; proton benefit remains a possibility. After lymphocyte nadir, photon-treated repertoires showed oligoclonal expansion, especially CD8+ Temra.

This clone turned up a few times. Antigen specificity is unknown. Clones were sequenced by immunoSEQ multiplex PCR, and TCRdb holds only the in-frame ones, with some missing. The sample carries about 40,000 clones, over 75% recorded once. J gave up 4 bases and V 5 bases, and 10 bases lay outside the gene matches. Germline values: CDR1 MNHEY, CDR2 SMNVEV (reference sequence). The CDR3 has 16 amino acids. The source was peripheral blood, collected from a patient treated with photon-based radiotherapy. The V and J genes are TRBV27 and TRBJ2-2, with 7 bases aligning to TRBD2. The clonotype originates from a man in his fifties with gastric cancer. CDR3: CASSPWGAGFTGELFF. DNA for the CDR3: TGTGCCAGCAGTCCCTGGGGAGCGGGATTCACCGGGGAGCTGTTTTTT.